These T cell receptor beta chains were read from a single sample in a study of post-analysis software for immune sequencing data. TCRdb called the PCR reads again in MiXCR, with one record for every CDR3 protein. Of under 900,000 distinct CDR3 sequences detected, about 50% appear once; the ten largest clones hold 4.6%. The material sequenced was blood. Receptors originate from a girl aged 10-17 years with multiple sclerosis. The CDR3 runs from the conserved cysteine through the conserved F or W.

TRBV24-1	TRBJ2-1	CATSDGLAGGTSPTNEQFF
TRBV6-6	TRBJ2-5	CASSYGSTSAQETQYF
TRBV10-3	TRBJ2-3	CAISGGVVTDTQYF
TRBV9	TRBJ2-7	CGVHGGRVTGQYF
TRBV2	TRBJ2-5	CASRGLAVQETQYF
TRBV12-5	TRBJ2-1	CASGISPDRESSYNEQFF
TRBV2	TRBJ2-3	CASRMVGLAGTDTQYF
TRBV6-5	NA	CASWSSGYEQYF
TRBV7-9	TRBJ2-7	CASSLGLASQYF
TRBV20-1	TRBJ2-1	CSARESDRPSFYNEQFF
TRBV5-1	TRBJ2-6	CASSLVLAGPGSGANVLTF
TRBV29-1	TRBJ2-5	CSVSRTGSQETQYF
TRBV5-1	TRBJ2-5	CASSSLNPGQGYKYF
TRBV7-2	TRBJ2-3	CASLRGGNPDTQYF
TRBV20-1	TRBJ2-7	CSARVGLAEYEQYF
TRBV3-1	TRBJ2-5	CASSNMVQSEQYF
TRBV29-1	TRBJ2-5	CRAGYRETQYF
TRBV12-3/TRBV12-4	TRBJ2-1	CASILIAGQGANEQFF
TRBV6-2/TRBV6-3	TRBJ1-1	CASSYSSGEAFF
TRBV7-9	TRBJ1-1	CASSLGAMNTEAFF
TRBV20-1	TRBJ2-7	CSARDRLGSYEQYF
TRBV5-1	TRBJ1-2	CASSVDGYTF
TRBV2	TRBJ1-1	CASSPGQGGMNTEAFF
TRBV14	TRBJ1-4	CASSHTGQGEFF
TRBV7-9	TRBJ2-1	CASNRVLAGGEQFF
TRBV20-1	TRBJ1-2	CSARKEGFAYGYTF
TRBV20-1	TRBJ1-1	CSAAQTGGRTEAFF
TRBV6-4	TRBJ2-7	CASSWVAGSYEQYF
TRBV20-1	TRBJ2-5	CSARGRDSQETQYF
TRBV14	NA	CASSRAGGIHYEQYF
TRBV7-8	TRBJ2-1	CASSVSGSSSYNEQFF
TRBV7-9	NA	CASSFEGPYEQYF
TRBV7-9	TRBJ1-2	CASSRRTWEDGYTF
TRBV5-1	TRBJ2-1	CASSLAGGTSVNEQFF
TRBV3-1	TRBJ2-7	CASSQISSRPYEQYF
TRBV9	TRBJ2-4	CASSVGAGLAKSIQYF
TRBV7-2	TRBJ1-4	CASSFRWGAVGEKLFF
TRBV30	TRBJ2-7	CAWSVGQGIDEQYF
TRBV29-1	TRBJ2-5	CSVEGRTRETQYF
TRBV5-1	TRBJ2-5	CASSLGGRGIQETQYF
TRBV7-8	TRBJ2-4	CASSLVGGRYKNIQYF
TRBV29-1	TRBJ2-1	CSVEVISLKRNEQFF
TRBV20-1	TRBJ2-3	CSARPQGLAGEDTQYF
TRBV5-6	TRBJ2-3	CASSWALSQGPQYF
TRBV5-1	TRBJ2-7	CASSSALGGEQYF